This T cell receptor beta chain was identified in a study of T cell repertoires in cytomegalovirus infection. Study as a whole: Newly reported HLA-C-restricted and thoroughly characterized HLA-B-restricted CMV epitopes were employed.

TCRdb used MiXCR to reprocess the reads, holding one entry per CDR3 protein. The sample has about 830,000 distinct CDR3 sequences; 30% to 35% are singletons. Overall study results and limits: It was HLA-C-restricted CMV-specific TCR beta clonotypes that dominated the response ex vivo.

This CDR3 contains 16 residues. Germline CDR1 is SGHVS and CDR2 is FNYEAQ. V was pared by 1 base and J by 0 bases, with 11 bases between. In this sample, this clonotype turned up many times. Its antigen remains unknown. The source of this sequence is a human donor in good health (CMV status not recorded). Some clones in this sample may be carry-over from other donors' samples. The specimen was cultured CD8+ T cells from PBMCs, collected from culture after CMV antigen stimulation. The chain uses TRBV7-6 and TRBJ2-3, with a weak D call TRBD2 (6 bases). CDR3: CASSLGGGESTDTQYF. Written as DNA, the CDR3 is TGTGCCAGCAGCTTAGGTGGCGGGGAGAGCACAGATACGCAGTATTTT.